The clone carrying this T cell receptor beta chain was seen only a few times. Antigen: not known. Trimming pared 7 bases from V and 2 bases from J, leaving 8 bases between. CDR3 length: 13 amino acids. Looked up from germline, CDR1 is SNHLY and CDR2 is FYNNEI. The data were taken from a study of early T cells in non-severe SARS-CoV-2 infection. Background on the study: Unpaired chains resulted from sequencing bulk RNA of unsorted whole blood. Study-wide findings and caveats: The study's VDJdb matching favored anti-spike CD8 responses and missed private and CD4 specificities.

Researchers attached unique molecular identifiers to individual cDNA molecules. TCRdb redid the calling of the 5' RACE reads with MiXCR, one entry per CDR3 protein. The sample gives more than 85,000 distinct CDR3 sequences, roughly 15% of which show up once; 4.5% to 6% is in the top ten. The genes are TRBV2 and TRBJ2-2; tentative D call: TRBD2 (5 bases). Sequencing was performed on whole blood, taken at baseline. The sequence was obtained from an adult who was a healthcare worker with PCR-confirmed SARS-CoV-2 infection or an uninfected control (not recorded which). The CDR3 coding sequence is TGTGCCAGCAACAGCGGTAACACCGGGGAGCTGTTTTTT. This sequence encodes CASNSGNTGELFF.